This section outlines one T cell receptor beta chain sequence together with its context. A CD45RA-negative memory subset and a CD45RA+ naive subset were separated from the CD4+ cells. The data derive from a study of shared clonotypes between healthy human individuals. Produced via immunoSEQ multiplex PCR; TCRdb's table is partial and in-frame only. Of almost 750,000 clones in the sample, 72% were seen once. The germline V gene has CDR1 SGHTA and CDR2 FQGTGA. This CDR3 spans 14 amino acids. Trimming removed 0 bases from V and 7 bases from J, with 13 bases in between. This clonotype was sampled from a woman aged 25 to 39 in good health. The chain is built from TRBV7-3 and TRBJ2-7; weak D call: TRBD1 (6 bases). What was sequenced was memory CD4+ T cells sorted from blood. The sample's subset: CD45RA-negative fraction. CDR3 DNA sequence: TGTGCCAGCAGCTTAACACAGGGAGTAGGTGAGCAGTACTTC. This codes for CASSLTQGVGEQYF.